The following is a TCR beta chain sequence with its context. Its antigen is unknown. Trimming took 7 bases from V and 0 from J, leaving 15 bases between them. The CDR3 spans 15 residues. Per the germline V gene, CDR1 is MNHNY and CDR2 is SVGAGI (reference sequence). Genomic DNA, serving as template, underwent TCR beta VDJ and CDR3 profiling. MiXCR, run by TCRdb on the reads, gives a single entry per CDR3 protein. The sample contains hundreds of thousands of distinct CDR3 sequences, about two thirds of which appear only once. This specimen comes from a study of CD8+CD57+ T cells in acquired aplastic anemia. The wider study: Sorted CD4+ and CD8+ cells yielded DNA averaging around 3.2 ug.

Study-wide findings and caveats: Overlapping CD8+ CDR3 repertoires of patients and controls contained under 35 shared sequences.

Sequencing used sorted CD4+, CD8+, or CD8+CD57+ T cells (not recorded which) from PBMCs. The chain links TRBV6-6 to TRBJ1-2; D is ambiguous. This receptor was taken from a human donor in good health, serving as a control. CDR3 nucleotides: TGTGCCAGCACCGCGCCTAGGCCTACTAACTATGGCTACACCTTC. It codes for CASTAPRPTNYGYTF.